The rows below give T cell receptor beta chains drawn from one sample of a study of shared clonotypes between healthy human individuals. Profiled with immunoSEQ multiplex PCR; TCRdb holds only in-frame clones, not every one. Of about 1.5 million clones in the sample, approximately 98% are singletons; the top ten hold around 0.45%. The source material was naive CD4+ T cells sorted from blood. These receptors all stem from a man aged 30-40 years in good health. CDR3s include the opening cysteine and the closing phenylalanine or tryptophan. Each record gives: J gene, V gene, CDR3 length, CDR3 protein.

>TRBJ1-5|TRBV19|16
CASSRLGRRSNQPQHF
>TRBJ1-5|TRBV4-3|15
CASSQDTQGVRPQHF
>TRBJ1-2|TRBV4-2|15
CASSQEPVREGGYTF
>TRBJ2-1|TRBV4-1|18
CASSQEGQAGLPHNEQFF
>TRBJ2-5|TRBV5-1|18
CASSLAPTGTSGQETQYF
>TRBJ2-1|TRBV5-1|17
CASSLAQTSGNYNEQFF
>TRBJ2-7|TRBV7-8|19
CASSFVTGLAEKSSYEQYF
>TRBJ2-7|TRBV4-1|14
CASSHQAVGDEQYF
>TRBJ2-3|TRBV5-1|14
CASRPSGRTDTQYF
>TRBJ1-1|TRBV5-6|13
CASSLPTNTEAFF
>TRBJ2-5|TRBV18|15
CASSPGQGRQETQYF
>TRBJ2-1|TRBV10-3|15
CAIATGTVGYNEQFF
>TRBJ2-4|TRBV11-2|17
CASSPGLVGLAKNIQYF
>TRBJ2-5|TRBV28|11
CASREQETQYF
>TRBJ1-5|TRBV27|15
CASKYVGNGNQPQHF
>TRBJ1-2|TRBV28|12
CASRRPNYGYTF
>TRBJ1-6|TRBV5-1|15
CASRRAGALNSPLHF
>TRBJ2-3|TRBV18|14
CASSPVAGPDTQYF
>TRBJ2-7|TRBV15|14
CATSRGGSNYEQYF
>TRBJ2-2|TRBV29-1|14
CSVCRLANTGELFF
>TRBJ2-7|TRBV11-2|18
CASSFTSRGGLAVLEQYF
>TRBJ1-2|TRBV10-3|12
CAISGGDYGYTF
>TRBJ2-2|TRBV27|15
CASSLVPIRPGELFF
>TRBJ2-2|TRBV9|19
CASSVAGNHRTGSTGELFF
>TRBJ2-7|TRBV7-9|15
CASSSWGKTSYEQYF
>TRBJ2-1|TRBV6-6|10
CASSYGEQFF
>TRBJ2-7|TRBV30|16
CAWSVDPRGSSYEQYF
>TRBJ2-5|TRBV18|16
CASSRDWGTTQETQYF
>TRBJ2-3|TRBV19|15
CASSTLAGGTDTQYF
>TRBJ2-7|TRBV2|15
CASRLPGQGSYEQYF
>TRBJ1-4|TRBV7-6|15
CASSLDRGGREKLFF
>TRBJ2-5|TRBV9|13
CASSLWGRETQYF
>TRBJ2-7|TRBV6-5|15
CASSLWGQGSYEQYF
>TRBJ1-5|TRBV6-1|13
CASTRQGNQPQHF
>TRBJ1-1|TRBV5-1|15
CASSQQGMGNTEAFF
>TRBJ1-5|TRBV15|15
CATSRDRGPNQPQHF
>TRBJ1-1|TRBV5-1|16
CASSSLETGQNTEAFF
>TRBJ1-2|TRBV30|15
CAWSLQGPRGGGYTF
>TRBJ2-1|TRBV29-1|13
CSVEQDSYNEQFF
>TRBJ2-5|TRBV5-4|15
CASRHGGGREETQYF
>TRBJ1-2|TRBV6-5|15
CASSHGTGTNYGYTF
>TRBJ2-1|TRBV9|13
CASSVTSSNEQFF
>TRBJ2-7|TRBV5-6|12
CASSRSRGEQYF
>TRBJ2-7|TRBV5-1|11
CASSLNYEQYF
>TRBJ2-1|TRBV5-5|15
CASSLERTAYNERFF
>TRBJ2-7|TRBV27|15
CASSQTSGPRGEQYF
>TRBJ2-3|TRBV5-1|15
CASSLVPSSTDTQYF
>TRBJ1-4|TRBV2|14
CASSELQINEKLFF
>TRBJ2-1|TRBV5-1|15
CASSLVVGLPNEQFF
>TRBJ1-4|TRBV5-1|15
CASSFQGATGEKLFF
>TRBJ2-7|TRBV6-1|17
CASSDPRRTRYSYEQYF
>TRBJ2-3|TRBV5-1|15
CASSFTGLSTDTQYF
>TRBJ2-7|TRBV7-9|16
CASSPPGGGGNALQYF
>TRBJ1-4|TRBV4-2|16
CASSQDDRTTNEKLFF
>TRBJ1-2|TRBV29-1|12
CSAPDRDYGYTF